This T cell receptor (beta chain) stems from a study of cytomegalovirus exposure and HLA in healthy donors. Study information: Counted in an early data release were roughly 87 million unique TCRs from HLA-typed donors.

The CDR3 contains 11 residues. Germline V lookup: CDR1 SNHLY, CDR2 FYNNEI. With 5 bases removed from V and 4 bases from J, the gap between germline ends came to 5 bases. Amplification used 60 Vbeta primers and 13 Jbeta primers. Data came from immunoSEQ multiplex PCR; TCRdb stores just in-frame clones and leaves some out. The profile shows around 110,000 clones, approximately 79% of them singletons. Study-wide results and limits: A few CMV-associated chains proved CMV antigen-specific in vitro. The records held CMV serostatus as the only immune exposure information.

This clone has more than one count but fewer than ten. Antigen specificity is unknown. Sequenced: PBMCs. The sequence was collected from a man between 18 and 29 years old in good health and CMV-seronegative. This sequence joins TRBV2 and TRBJ1-1; D unresolved. The CDR3 spells CASSPFTEAFF. The CDR3 DNA sequence: TGTGCCAGCAGTCCCTTCACTGAAGCTTTCTTT.